This T cell receptor (beta chain) came from a study of control samples from healthy donors and cancer patients. The method was immunoSEQ multiplex PCR; TCRdb's version includes in-frame clones alone and lacks a portion of them. The data contain just under 150,000 clones, more than 85% of them singletons. This CDR3 has 15 amino acids. Germline V gene sequence: CDR1 SGHVS, CDR2 FQNEAQ. Trimming left V 1 base short and J 0 bases short, with 9 bases between. Sequencing was carried out using blood. V usage is TRBV7-8 and J usage is TRBJ1-1, with a weak D call TRBD1 (5 bases). This clonotype was obtained from a young man in good health. The CDR3 DNA reads as TGTGCCAGCAGCTTAGGTTCAGGGTTGAACACTGAAGCTTTCTTT. The encoded protein is CASSLGSGLNTEAFF.